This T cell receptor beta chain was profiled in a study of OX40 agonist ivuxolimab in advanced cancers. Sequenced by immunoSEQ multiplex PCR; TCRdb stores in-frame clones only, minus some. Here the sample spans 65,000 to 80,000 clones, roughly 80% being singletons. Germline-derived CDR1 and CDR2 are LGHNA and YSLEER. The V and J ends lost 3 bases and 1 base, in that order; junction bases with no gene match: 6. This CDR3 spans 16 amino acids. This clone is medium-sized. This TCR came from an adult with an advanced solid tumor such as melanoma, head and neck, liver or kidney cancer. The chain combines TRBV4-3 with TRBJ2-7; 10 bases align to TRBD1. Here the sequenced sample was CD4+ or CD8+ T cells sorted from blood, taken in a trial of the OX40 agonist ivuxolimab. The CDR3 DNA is TGCGCCAGCAGCCACTCTGGGACAGGGGAATCCTACGAGCAGTACTTC. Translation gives CASSHSGTGESYEQYF.